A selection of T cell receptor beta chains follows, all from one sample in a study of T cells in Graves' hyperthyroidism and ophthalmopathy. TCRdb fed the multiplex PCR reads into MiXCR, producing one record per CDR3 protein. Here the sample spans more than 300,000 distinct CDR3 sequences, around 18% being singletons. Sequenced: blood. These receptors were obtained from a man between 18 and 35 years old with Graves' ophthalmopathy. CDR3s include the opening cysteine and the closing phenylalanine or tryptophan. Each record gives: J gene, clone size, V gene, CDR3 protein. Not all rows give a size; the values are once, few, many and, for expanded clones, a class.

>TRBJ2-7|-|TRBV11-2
CASSPPGSEQYF
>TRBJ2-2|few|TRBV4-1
CASSQGPRDRTGELFF
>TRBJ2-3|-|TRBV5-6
CASSLVLGVAADTQYF
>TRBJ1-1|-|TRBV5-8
CASSLNGQGGTEAFF
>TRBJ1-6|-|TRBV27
CASSSGQGDNSPLHF
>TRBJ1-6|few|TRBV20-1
CSARDFQGISYNSPLHF
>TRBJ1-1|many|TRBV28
CASTGEDTEAFF
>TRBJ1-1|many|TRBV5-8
CASSIRQGFTMNTEAFF
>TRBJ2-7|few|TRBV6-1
CASRLTSGFPYEQYF
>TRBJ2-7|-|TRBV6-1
CASSEPGGLRGYEQYF
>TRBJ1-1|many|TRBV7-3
CASSPQGIGNTEAFF
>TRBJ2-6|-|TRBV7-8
CASSLAASPGGANVLTF
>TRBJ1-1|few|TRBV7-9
CASSFYICSAHVRPDTEAFF
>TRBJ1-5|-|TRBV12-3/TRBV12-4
CASSPTDQPQHF
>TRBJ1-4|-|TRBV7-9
CASSPPLGAANEKLFF
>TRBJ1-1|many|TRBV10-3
CAIRIYQIGLEDGVTFF
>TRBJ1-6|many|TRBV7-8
CASSLGAVGSSPLHF
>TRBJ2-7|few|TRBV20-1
CSATSRGATYEQYF
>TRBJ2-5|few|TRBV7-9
CASSLYSPQETQYF
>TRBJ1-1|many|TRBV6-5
CASSYSRDDGEAFF
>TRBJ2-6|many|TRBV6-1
CASSPAASGANVLTF
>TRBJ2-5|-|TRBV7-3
CASSQGGTQETLYF
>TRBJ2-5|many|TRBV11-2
CASNPGTSGAYQKTQYF
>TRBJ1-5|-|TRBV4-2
CASSQASMGGRVSNQPQHF
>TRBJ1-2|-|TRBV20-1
CSARLEGTNYGYTF